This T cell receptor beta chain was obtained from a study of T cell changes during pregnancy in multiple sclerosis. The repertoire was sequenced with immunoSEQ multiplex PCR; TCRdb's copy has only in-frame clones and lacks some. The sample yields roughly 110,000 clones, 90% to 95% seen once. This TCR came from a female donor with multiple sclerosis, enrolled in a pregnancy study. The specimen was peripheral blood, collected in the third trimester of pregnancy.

CDR3 region: CASSRTSGSETQYF. The CDR3 nucleotides read TGTGCCAGCAGCCGGACTAGCGGGAGTGAGACCCAGTACTTC. V gene TRBV14 combines with J gene TRBJ2-5; the match to TRBD2 covers 13 bases. Germline CDR1 reads SGHDN; CDR2 reads FVKESK. V trimming: 4 bases; J trimming: 5 bases; junction bases outside the gene matches: 1. CDR3 size: 14 residues.